This T cell receptor (beta chain) was profiled in a study of blood T cell repertoires in COVID-19. Looking at the study overall: Samples representing acute and convalescent COVID-19 were sourced from the United States, Italy and Spain. T cells, B-cell-depleted T cells, or PBMCs supplied cDNA or gDNA.

In the source study's methods: By means of reference gene primer amplification, nucleated cell counts were estimated. The data were produced by immunoSEQ multiplex PCR, yet TCRdb's version contains in-frame clones alone and is incomplete. V and J calls and clone size follow that table, whereas D and trimming were derived from the DNA. The table shows some 120,000 clones, with about 80% occurring only once. A note on this clone: Other DNA variants within this sample encode the same CDR3.

The germline V gene has CDR1 MNHNS and CDR2 SASEGT. The CDR3 loop spans 15 amino acids. V dropped 3 bases and J dropped 0 bases, with 8 bases sitting between them. The chain uses TRBV6-1 and TRBJ1-4; D unresolved. This clonotype was obtained from a woman in her forties or fifties with acute or convalescent COVID-19. The sequencing sample was made of peripheral blood. In nucleotides, the CDR3 is TGTGCCAGCAGTGAGGGCGGGGCAACTAATGAAAAACTGTTTTTT. This translates into CASSEGGATNEKLFF.